This T cell receptor (beta chain) is from a study of CD8+CD57+ T cells in acquired aplastic anemia. As for the study in general: 3.2 ug was the average amount of DNA from sorted CD4+ and CD8+ cells.

TCR beta VDJ and CDR3 were profiled, and genomic DNA was the template. A single record per CDR3 protein comes from TCRdb applying MiXCR to the reads. The profile covers over 150,000 distinct CDR3 sequences, with roughly 54% appearing a single time and roughly 12% taken by the ten largest. Overall study results and limits: Overlap between patients and controls comprised roughly 30 CD8+ CDR3 sequences. Statistical testing detected no significant gap in CD8+ Simpson's diversity between patients and controls.

Those patients picked for sequencing had displayed CD8+CD57+ cell expansion on flow cytometry. Patients were untreated when blood was sampled. This clonotype was picked up many times. Its cognate antigen is unknown. V lost 6 bases and J lost 3; bases outside the gene matches: 4. The CDR3 is 14 amino acids. Germline CDR1 is LNHDA and CDR2 is SQIVND (reference sequence). This rearrangement joins TRBV19 to TRBJ2-7; TRBD1 aligns across 11 bases. The sample consisted of sorted CD4+, CD8+, or CD8+CD57+ T cells (not recorded which) from PBMCs. This TCR came from a human donor with aplastic anemia. Written as DNA, the CDR3 is TGTGCCAGTAGGCCGGGACAGGGGGACTACGAGCAGTACTTC. Its translation: CASRPGQGDYEQYF. The variable domain in full, with the rest retrieved from reference TRBV19 and TRBJ2-7, is DGGITQSPKYLFRKEGQNVTLSCEQNLNHDAMYWYRQDPGQGLRLIYYSQIVNDFQKGDIAEGYSVSREKKESFPLTVTSAQKNPTAFYLCASRPGQGDYEQYFGPGTRLTVT.